Shown below are 20 T cell receptor beta chains from a single sample sequenced in a study of beta chain features in type 1 diabetes (dated by TCRdb to the late 2010s). Libraries came from the immunoSEQ multiplex PCR assay. All of the isolated RNA was reverse transcribed with the High Capacity cDNA Reverse Transcription Kit, so expressed TCRB transcripts were sequenced. TCRdb stores this immuneACCESS table with in-frame sequences only. Part of the clones is absent; in the studies checked, under half of the shortfall reflects unresolved V genes, and no reason is known for the rest. The sample table shows about 160,000 clones, and around 8% are seen once. The top ten hold 0.45% to 0.55% of the sample. Results and caveats for the whole study, not just this receptor: A moderate but significant shortening of TCRB CDR3 length was observed in type 1 diabetes patients in all four CD4+ subsets.

Their cognate antigens are unknown. The material sequenced was central memory CD4+ T cells from blood. The receptors stem from a woman under 30 with type 1 diabetes.

This chain links TRBV6-5 with TRBJ2-1; D may be TRBD2 (6 bases). Germline V gene sequence: CDR1 MNHEY, CDR2 SVGAGI. Trimming stripped 5 bases from V and 6 bases from J, with 11 bases between. The CDR3 is 13 residues long. CDR3 sequence reads: CASSQTRVNEQFF. CDR3 DNA sequence: TGTGCCAGCAGTCAGACTAGAGTCAATGAGCAGTTCTTC.

The chain joins TRBV19 to TRBJ1-1; TRBD1 matches at 7 bases. CDR3 size: 13 residues. V gave up 5 bases and J gave up 4 bases; unmatched junction bases: 4. Germline CDR1 and CDR2: LNHDA and SQIVND (reference sequence). DNA for the CDR3: TGTGCCAGTAGTGTAGGGGGCGGCACTGAAGCTTTCTTT. Protein sequence: CASSVGGGTEAFF. Looking up the rest from reference TRBV19 and TRBJ1-1 gives the full variable domain: DGGITQSPKYLFRKEGQNVTLSCEQNLNHDAMYWYRQDPGQGLRLIYYSQIVNDFQKGDIAEGYSVSREKKESFPLTVTSAQKNPTAFYLCASSVGGGTEAFFGQGTRLTVV.

The V call is TRBV28, the J call TRBJ2-1; 12 nucleotides line up with TRBD2. The germline V gene has CDR1 MDHEN and CDR2 SYDVKM. Trimming at V came to 5 bases and at J to 2 bases, leaving 4 bases not matched to a gene. The CDR3 totals 16 residues. The CDR3 loop is CASSPTSGGAYNEQFF. The CDR3 bases are TGTGCCAGCAGTCCGACTAGCGGGGGAGCCTACAATGAGCAGTTCTTC.

This clone was seen a handful of times. The chain carries TRBV7-6 and TRBJ2-5; possibly TRBD1 for D (6 bases). Trimming took 4 bases from V and 4 from J, leaving 22 bases between them. CDR1 is SGHVS and CDR2 is FNYEAQ in the germline V gene. The CDR3 runs 17 residues. The CDR3 coding sequence is TGTGCCAGCAGCTCAAGGAGGTCGCAGGGGAGCTCAGAGACCCAGTACTTC. Translated: CASSSRRSQGSSETQYF.

The chain's CDR3 is CASSRTTGMNYGYTF. The DNA for the CDR3 is TGTGCCAGTAGTAGAACGACAGGGATGAACTATGGCTACACCTTC. The chain has TRBV19 and TRBJ1-2, with 7 bases fitting TRBD1. Germline lookup yields CDR1 LNHDA and CDR2 SQIVND (reference sequence). J lost 2 bases, V lost 4 bases, and 7 bases had no gene match. The CDR3 contains 15 residues.

Only a few counts were recorded for this clone. The genes are TRBV18 and TRBJ1-5; the match to TRBD1 covers 8 bases. The germline gives CDR1 KGHSH, CDR2 LQKENI. The CDR3 loop spans 15 amino acids. V trimming: 0 bases; J trimming: 5 bases; junction bases outside the gene matches: 3. As DNA, the CDR3 is TGTGCCAGCTCACCACCTGGGACAGGCTATCAGCCCCAGCATTTT. Its translation: CASSPPGTGYQPQHF.

This clone turned up a few times. The chain uses TRBV6-5 and TRBJ1-2; D not certain. Germline V gene sequence: CDR1 MNHEY, CDR2 SVGAGI. The V and J ends lost 6 bases and 8 bases respectively, with 13 bases between them. The length of the CDR3 is 12 residues. CDR3 loop: CASREPPMGYTF. The CDR3 DNA follows: TGTGCCAGCAGAGAACCACCTATGGGCTACACCTTC.

Points on this clone: Distinct nucleotide sequences in the sample also encode this CDR3. The gene calls are TRBV7-2 and TRBJ1-2, with 9 bases lining up with TRBD1. The length of the CDR3 is 14 residues. V lost 4 bases to trimming and J lost 0 bases; unmatched junction nucleotides: 0. The germline gives CDR1 SGHTA, CDR2 FQGNSA. The CDR3 region has the DNA TGTGCCAGCAGCTGGACAGGGGCTAACTATGGCTACACCTTC. Amino acid sequence: CASSWTGANYGYTF.

The chain is built from TRBV28 and TRBJ2-2, with D maybe TRBD1 (7 bases). Trimming pared 3 bases from V and 4 bases from J, leaving 12 bases between. CDR1 is MDHEN and CDR2 is SYDVKM in the germline V gene. The CDR3 contains 15 residues. CDR3 in amino acids: CASSLGQGGTGELFF. The CDR3 nucleotides are TGTGCCAGCAGTTTGGGCCAGGGGGGCACCGGGGAGCTGTTTTTT.

This chain joins TRBV30 and TRBJ1-5, with 11 bases aligning to TRBD1. This CDR3 is 17 amino acids long. In germline, CDR1 is GTSNPN, CDR2 SVGIG (reference sequence). Trimming cost V 3 bases and J 8 bases; bases outside gene matches: 15. The CDR3 reads CAWRPRGGGTGGKPQHF. CDR3 in DNA: TGTGCCTGGAGACCTAGGGGTGGTGGGACAGGGGGAAAGCCCCAGCATTTT.

Worth noting for this clone: This sample also contains other DNA sequences that code for the same CDR3. The chain recombines TRBV5-4 with TRBJ1-4; tentatively, D is TRBD1 (6 bases). Trimming removed 4 bases from V and 4 bases from J, with 11 bases in between. The germline gives CDR1 SGHNT, CDR2 YYREEE (reference sequence). This CDR3 region has 14 residues. CDR3 in amino acids: CASSHTGFNEKLFF. The DNA of the CDR3 is TGTGCCAGCAGCCATACAGGGTTTAATGAAAAACTGTTTTTT. The variable domain in full, completed from reference TRBV5-4 and TRBJ1-4, reads ETGVTQSPTHLIKTRGQQVTLRCSSQSGHNTVSWYQQALGQGPQFIFQYYREEENGRGNFPPRFSGLQFPNYSSELNVNALELDDSALYLCASSHTGFNEKLFFGSGTQLSVL.

The genes are TRBV2 and TRBJ1-2; D unresolved. Germline CDR1 reads SNHLY; CDR2 reads FYNNEI. The CDR3 sequence is 13 residues long. The ends were cut back, 3 bases at V and 8 bases at J, with 13 bases in the middle. CDR3 DNA: TGTGCCAGCAGTGAGGGCCGGGAGCGGGGCTACACCTTC. Its translation is CASSEGRERGYTF.

This clone was observed a few times. V usage is TRBV19 and J usage is TRBJ2-3, with 10 bases fitting TRBD2. V lost 5 bases and J lost 9; bases outside the gene matches: 8. This CDR3 is built from 14 residues. Looked up from germline, CDR1 is LNHDA and CDR2 is SQIVND (reference sequence). The CDR3 bases are TGTGCCAGTAGTCCCGGGACTAGCGTGATAACGCAGTATTTT. This gives the protein CASSPGTSVITQYF.

The sample holds a few counts of this clone. The CDR3 bases are TGTGCCAGCAGTCAGGACACCTATAGCAATCAGCCCCAGCATTTT. Amino acids: CASSQDTYSNQPQHF. The J gene is TRBJ1-5, the V gene TRBV2; possible D gene TRBD1, 5 bases. The CDR3 loop spans 15 amino acids. Germline CDR1 SNHLY, CDR2 FYNNEI. The V end lost 5 bases, the J end lost 0 bases, and 11 bases lay between the germline ends.

A few counts support this clone. The chain joins TRBV28 to TRBJ1-4, with TRBD1 identical over 9 bases. Germline V gene sequence: CDR1 MDHEN, CDR2 SYDVKM. This CDR3 spans 14 amino acids. Trimming removed 3 bases from V and 10 bases from J; junction bases left unmatched: 6. The CDR3 is CASSFVQGARKLFF. Here the CDR3 DNA reads TGTGCCAGCAGTTTCGTACAGGGGGCAAGAAAACTGTTTTTT.

V is TRBV7-2 and J is TRBJ2-5, with D tentatively TRBD2 (6 bases). Germline values: CDR1 SGHTA, CDR2 FQGNSA. The length of the CDR3 is 13 residues. The germline V and J ends were trimmed by 4 bases and 5 bases, with 11 bases remaining between them. DNA for the CDR3: TGTGCCAGCAGCTCGGGGAGGAGGGAGACCCAGTACTTC. It encodes CASSSGRRETQYF.

This clone was counted a few times. Other DNA sequences in this specimen translate into the identical CDR3. V usage is TRBV25-1 and J usage is TRBJ2-7; no reliable D call. The length of the CDR3 is 11 residues. V lost 8 bases and J 0 bases, leaving 5 bases between the germline ends. From germline, CDR1 is MGHDK and CDR2 SYGVNS. Here the CDR3 reads CASSGSYEQYF. The CDR3 nucleotides are TGTGCCAGCTCGGGCTCCTACGAGCAGTACTTC.

The chain employs TRBV7-9 and TRBJ2-7; D might be TRBD1 (6 bases). V was pared by 5 bases and J by 9 bases, with 11 bases between. The CDR3 length is 11 residues. Germline-derived CDR1 and CDR2 are SEHNR and FQNEAQ (reference sequence). The CDR3 is CASSRLGGQYF. The CDR3 coding sequence is TGTGCCAGCAGCCGGTTAGGGGGGCAGTACTTC. Complete variable domain (other parts from reference TRBV7-9 and TRBJ2-7): DTGVSQNPRHKITKRGQNVTFRCDPISEHNRLYWYRQTLGQGPEFLTYFQNEAQLEKSRLLSDRFSAERPKGSFSTLEIQRTEQGDSAMYLCASSRLGGQYFGPGTRLTVT.

The rearrangement joins TRBV6-4 to TRBJ2-2; perhaps TRBD1 as D (6 bases). V was shortened by 5 bases and J by 6 bases, with 19 bases between the two germline ends. This CDR3 is built from 16 residues. CDR1 MRHNA and CDR2 SNTAGT come from the germline V gene. Here the CDR3 DNA reads TGTGCCAGCAGTCCCCTTCCAGGGGTAGGGGCCGGGGAGCTGTTTTTT. Translation: CASSPLPGVGAGELFF.

V is TRBV27 and J is TRBJ2-1; the D is unclear. V was shortened by 5 bases and J by 9 bases, with 17 bases between the two germline ends. The CDR3 contains 14 residues. Germline assignment: CDR1 MNHEY and CDR2 SMNVEV (reference sequence). The CDR3 sequence: CASSPPSPYSEQFF. For the CDR3, the DNA is TGTGCCAGCAGTCCACCATCCCCCTATTCTGAGCAGTTCTTC.